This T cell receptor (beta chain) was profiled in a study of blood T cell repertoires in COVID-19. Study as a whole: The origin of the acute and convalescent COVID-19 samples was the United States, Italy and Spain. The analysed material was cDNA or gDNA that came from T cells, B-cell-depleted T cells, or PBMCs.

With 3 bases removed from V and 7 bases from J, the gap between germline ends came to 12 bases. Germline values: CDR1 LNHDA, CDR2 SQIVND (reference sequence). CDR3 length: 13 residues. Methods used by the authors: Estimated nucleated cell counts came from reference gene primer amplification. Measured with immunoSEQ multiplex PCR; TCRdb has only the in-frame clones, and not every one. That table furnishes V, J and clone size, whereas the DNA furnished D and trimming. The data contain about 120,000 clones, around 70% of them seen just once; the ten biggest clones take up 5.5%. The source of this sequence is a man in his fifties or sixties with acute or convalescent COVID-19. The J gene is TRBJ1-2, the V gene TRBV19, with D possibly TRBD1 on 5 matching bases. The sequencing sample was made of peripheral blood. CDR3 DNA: TGTGCCAGTAGTATGGGGCAGACGGGTGGCTACACCTTC. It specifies CASSMGQTGGYTF.